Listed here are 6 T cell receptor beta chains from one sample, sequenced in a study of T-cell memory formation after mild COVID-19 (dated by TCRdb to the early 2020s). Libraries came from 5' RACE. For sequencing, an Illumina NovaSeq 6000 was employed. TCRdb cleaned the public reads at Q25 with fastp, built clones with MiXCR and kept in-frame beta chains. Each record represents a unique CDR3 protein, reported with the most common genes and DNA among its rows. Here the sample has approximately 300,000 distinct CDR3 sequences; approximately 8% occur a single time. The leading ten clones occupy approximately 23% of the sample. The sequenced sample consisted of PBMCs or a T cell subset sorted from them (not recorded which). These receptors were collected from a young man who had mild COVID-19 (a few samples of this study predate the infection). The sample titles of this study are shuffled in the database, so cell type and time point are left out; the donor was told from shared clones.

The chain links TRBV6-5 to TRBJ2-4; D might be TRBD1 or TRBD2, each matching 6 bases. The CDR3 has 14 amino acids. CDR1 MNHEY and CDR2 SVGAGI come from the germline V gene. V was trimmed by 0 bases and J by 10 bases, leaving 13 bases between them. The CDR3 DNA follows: TGTGCCAGCAGTTACTCGGGGAAGGGGGGAATTCAGTACTTC. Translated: CASSYSGKGGIQYF.

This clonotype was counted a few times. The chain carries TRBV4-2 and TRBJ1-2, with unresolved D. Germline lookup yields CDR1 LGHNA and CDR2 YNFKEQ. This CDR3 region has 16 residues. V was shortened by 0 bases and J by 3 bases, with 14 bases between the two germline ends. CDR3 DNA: TGTGCCAGCAGCCAAGATTCGTACGGGGTTCACTATGGCTACACCTTC. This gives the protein CASSQDSYGVHYGYTF.

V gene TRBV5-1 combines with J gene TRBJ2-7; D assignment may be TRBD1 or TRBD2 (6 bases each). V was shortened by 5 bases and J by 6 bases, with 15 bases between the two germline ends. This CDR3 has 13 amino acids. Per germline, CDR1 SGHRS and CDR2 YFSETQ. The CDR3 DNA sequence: TGCGCCAGCAGTTGGGAAGGGGGGAGCGAGCAGTACGTC. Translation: CASSWEGGSEQYV.

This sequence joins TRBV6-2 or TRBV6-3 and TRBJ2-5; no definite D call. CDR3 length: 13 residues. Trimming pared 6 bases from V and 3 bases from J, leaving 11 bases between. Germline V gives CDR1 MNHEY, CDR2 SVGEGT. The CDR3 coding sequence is TGTGCCAGCAGCGAAGGACGGAAAGAGACCCAGTACTTC. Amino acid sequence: CASSEGRKETQYF.

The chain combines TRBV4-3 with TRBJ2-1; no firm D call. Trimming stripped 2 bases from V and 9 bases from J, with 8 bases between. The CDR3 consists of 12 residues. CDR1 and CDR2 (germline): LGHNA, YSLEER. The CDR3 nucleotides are TGCGCCAGCAGCCAAACTATGGGTGAGCAGTTCTTC. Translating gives CASSQTMGEQFF.

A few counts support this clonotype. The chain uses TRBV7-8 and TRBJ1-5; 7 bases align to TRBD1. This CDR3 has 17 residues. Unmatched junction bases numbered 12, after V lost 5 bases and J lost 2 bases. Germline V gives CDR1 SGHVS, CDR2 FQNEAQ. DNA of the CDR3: TGTGCCAGCAGCCCCTACGCCTCAGGGGGAGGCAATCAGCCCCAGCATTTT. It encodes CASSPYASGGGNQPQHF.